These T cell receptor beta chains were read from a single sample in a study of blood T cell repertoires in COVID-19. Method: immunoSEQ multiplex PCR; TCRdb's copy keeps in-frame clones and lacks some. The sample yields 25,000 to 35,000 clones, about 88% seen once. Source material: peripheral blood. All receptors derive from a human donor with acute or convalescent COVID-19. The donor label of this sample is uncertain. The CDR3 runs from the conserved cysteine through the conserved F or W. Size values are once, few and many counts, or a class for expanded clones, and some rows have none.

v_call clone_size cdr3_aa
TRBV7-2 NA CASSLVISAFRDTEAFF
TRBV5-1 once CASSLFAGGDQPQHF
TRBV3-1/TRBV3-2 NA CASRQKKSSSYNSPLHF
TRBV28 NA CASSFPLLGMREQYF
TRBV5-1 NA CASSLTSGVYNEQFF
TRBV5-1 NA CASSRQGAEMSEQYF
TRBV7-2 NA CASTESGSTDTQYF
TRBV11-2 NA CASSLSRNTGELFF
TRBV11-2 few CASSFLSARGPYEQYF
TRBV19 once CATGTSSNEQFF
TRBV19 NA CATAKRGQGNSNQPQHF
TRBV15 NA CATSSTSQGALEKLFF
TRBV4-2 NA CASSRETGYYGYTF
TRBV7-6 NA CAAGGRGETQYF
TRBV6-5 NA CASSYQGNTEAFF
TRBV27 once CASSPTTGSSNSPLHF
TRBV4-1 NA CASSPSPSGGTDTQYF
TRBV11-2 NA CASSLAGTSGRVDEQFF
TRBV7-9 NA CASSRVTGAVKAYEQYF
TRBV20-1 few CSASIDPRTVTNVLTF
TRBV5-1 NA CASSFGRQSQRYGYTF
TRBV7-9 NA CASSLGGLGQYF
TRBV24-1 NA CATSVTSGTSTDTQYF
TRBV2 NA CASSSRTGTGVEQYF
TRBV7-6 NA CASSSPRDTDTQYF
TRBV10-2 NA CASRPREGFTDTQYF
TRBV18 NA CASSLTGSGQPQHF
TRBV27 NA CASSLYTSGGSNEQFF
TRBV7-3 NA CASSFGSQETQYF
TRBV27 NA CASSLQTENTEAFF
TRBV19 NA CASSTRETQYF
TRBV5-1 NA CASSLGQGAGNTEAFF
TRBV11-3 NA CASSFRQGSTGELFF
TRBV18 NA CASSPPGLARETQYF
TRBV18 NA CASSPGTVNTEAFF
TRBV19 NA CASNARGRDYEQYF
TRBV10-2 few CASGPRTDTQYF
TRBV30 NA CAWSVRGGDSPLHF
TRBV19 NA CASSILGQGNQPQHF
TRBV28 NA CASSSLTEQYF
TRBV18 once CASSLQRGGSEKLFF
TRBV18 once CASSRDRVSYEQYF
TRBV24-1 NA CATSDRTSGRVNEQFF
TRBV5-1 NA CASSSGLAVEQYF
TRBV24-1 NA CATSVGHLGGYTF
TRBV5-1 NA CASSYRAGTYEQYF
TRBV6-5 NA CASRQDNRKNQPQHF
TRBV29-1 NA CSGLGQGRIDTQYF
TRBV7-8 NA CASSSEVISGFTDTQYF
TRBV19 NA CASSIPGQLRNTQYF
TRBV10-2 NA CASRPTGYNNEQFF
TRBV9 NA CASSTLAGGSADTQYF
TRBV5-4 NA CASSLAKGQAYNSPLHF
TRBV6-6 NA CASSYNSQETQYF
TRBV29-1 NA CSVDEESGANVLTF